These T cell receptor beta chains were read from a single sample in a study of blood T cell repertoires in COVID-19. The method was immunoSEQ multiplex PCR; TCRdb's version includes in-frame clones alone and lacks a portion of them. The sample has 400,000 or so clones, around 90% seen once. Sequencing was done on a sample of PBMCs or T cells enriched from blood (not recorded which). The receptors were gathered from a woman in her thirties or forties with acute COVID-19. Both conserved end residues are part of each CDR3. A D gene is named only where the DNA matches it firmly. A clone size is listed for some rows: how often the clone was seen (once, few, many), or a class if it is expanded.

TRBJ2-5 | TRBD2 | TRBV15 | . | TGTGCCACCAGCAGGGGACTAGCTCCGGAGACCCAGTACTTC | CATSRGLAPETQYF
TRBJ2-5 | TRBD2 | TRBV25-1 | . | TGTGCCAGCAGTGAATATCGGGGGGGCGCCGGGGAGACCCAGTACTTC | CASSEYRGGAGETQYF
TRBJ1-5 | TRBD1 | TRBV19 | . | TGTGCCAGTACCACGACAGGGGGCACTCAGCCCCAGCATTTT | CASTTTGGTQPQHF
TRBJ1-5 | . | TRBV27 | . | TGTGCCAGCAGTTTATTTGCACTAGGAGGCAATCAGCCCCAGCATTTT | CASSLFALGGNQPQHF
TRBJ1-5 | . | TRBV15 | . | TGTGCCACTCGCAGGGTTAGCAATCAGCCCCAGCATTTT | CATRRVSNQPQHF
TRBJ1-2 | . | TRBV6-1 | once | TGTGCCAGCAGTGATTGGGGCGGCTACTATGGCTACACCTTC | CASSDWGGYYGYTF
TRBJ1-5 | TRBD1 | TRBV3-1/TRBV3-2 | . | TGTGCCAGCAGCCAAAGGACAGGGGATACGAATCAGCCCCAGCATTTT | CASSQRTGDTNQPQHF
TRBJ2-2 | TRBD1 | TRBV19 | . | TGTGCCAGTAGCGGGACAGGATACACCGGGGAGCTGTTTTTT | CASSGTGYTGELFF
TRBJ2-7 | TRBD2 | TRBV5-4 | few | TGTGCCAGCAGCAGATATAGCGGGACCTACGAGCAGTACTTC | CASSRYSGTYEQYF
TRBJ2-1 | TRBD1 | TRBV25-1 | few | TGTGCCAGCAGTGACCCCGGGACAGGGGGCAATGAGCAGTTCTTC | CASSDPGTGGNEQFF
TRBJ1-6 | . | TRBV28 | . | TGTGCCAGCAGATATCGGGGGGCGTCCTATAATTCACCCCTCCACTTT | CASRYRGASYNSPLHF
TRBJ1-1 | TRBD1 | TRBV5-1 | . | TGCGCCAGCAGCGGGACAGGTGACACTGAAGCTTTCTTT | CASSGTGDTEAFF
TRBJ2-7 | TRBD1 | TRBV15 | once | TGTGCCACCAGTAAACAGGGGGCCAGGTACGAGCAGTACTTC | CATSKQGARYEQYF
TRBJ1-2 | . | TRBV4-1 | . | TGCGCCAGCAGCCAAGAACGGGTTACCTATGGCTACACCTTC | CASSQERVTYGYTF
TRBJ1-2 | . | TRBV5-4 | once | TGTGCCAGCAGCCCCACAGGGCCCGGCTACACCTTC | CASSPTGPGYTF
TRBJ1-6 | . | TRBV5-6 | once | TGTGCCAGCAATTCACACGATGGGGGGACTTCACCCCTCCACTTT | CASNSHDGGTSPLHF
TRBJ2-1 | . | TRBV12-3/TRBV12-4 | . | TGTGCCAGCAGTTTTCGGGTTAATGAGCAGTTCTTC | CASSFRVNEQFF
TRBJ1-4 | TRBD1 | TRBV3-1/TRBV3-2 | . | TGTGCCAGCAGCCAAGTCGTGACAGGGGCTGAAAAACTGTTTTTT | CASSQVVTGAEKLFF
TRBJ1-1 | . | TRBV6-5 | . | TGTGCCAGCAGCTTGGAGCAGAACACTGAAGCTTTCTTT | CASSLEQNTEAFF
TRBJ1-4 | TRBD1 | TRBV4-1 | . | TGCGCCAGCAGCCATGGGGACAGGGGGCTTCGTGAAAAACTGTTTTTT | CASSHGDRGLREKLFF
TRBJ1-6 | TRBD1 | TRBV2 | . | TGTGCCGCACAGGGGCCGCGGGATTCACCCCTCCACTTT | CAAQGPRDSPLHF
TRBJ2-1 | . | TRBV19 | . | TGTGCCAGTAATACGGGGGGCCTTGGCAATGAGCAGTTCTTC | CASNTGGLGNEQFF
TRBJ1-1 | TRBD1 | TRBV29-1 | . | TGCAGCGTTAAAGGACAGGGTAACACTGAAGCTTTCTTT | CSVKGQGNTEAFF
TRBJ1-1 | . | TRBV29-1 | . | TGCAGCGGTTTGACAGTCCTGCGTGAAGCTTTCTTT | CSGLTVLREAFF
TRBJ1-2 | . | TRBV3-1/TRBV3-2 | . | TGTGCCAGCAGCCAAGATCAAACAGGGAGATACACCTTC | CASSQDQTGRYTF
TRBJ2-1 | TRBD1 | TRBV4-2 | once | TGTGCCAGCAGCCATTCGGATGGAGGACAGGGAAGTTATGAGCAGTTCTTC | CASSHSDGGQGSYEQFF